A single TCR beta chain is shown here with its context. Its cognate antigen is unknown. This specimen comes from a study of cytomegalovirus exposure and HLA in healthy donors. The overall study: Inside one of the first data releases sat about 91 million unique TCRs taken from HLA-typed donors. General observations from the study: HLA restriction was apparent for most CMV-associated TCR beta chains in a later analysis.

A multiplex PCR was run with 60 Vbeta primers and 13 Jbeta primers. Some clones are missing from TCRdb's copy, which holds only in-frame ones; the method was immunoSEQ multiplex PCR. The sample yields some 96,000 clones, more than 70% seen once. The CDR3 has 12 amino acids. Germline V gene lookup returns CDR1 MDHEN and CDR2 SYDVKM. Trimming pared 2 bases from V and 3 bases from J, leaving 4 bases between. This TCR came from a woman in her sixties in good health and CMV-seropositive. The chain is built from TRBV28 and TRBJ1-1; D uncertain. Sequencing used PBMCs. In DNA, the CDR3 is TGTGCCAGCAGTTTACTCTACACTGAAGCTTTCTTT. Encoded protein: CASSLLYTEAFF.